This T cell receptor (beta chain) stems from a study of T cell responses to AZD1222 COVID-19 vaccine. This CDR3 is 15 amino acids long. V dropped 4 bases and J dropped 2; count of bases not matched to a gene: 7. The germline V gene encodes CDR1 LGHNA and CDR2 YNFKEQ. Study-wide points: Donors were chiefly white British, with a greater number of females, and clonal diversity was perhaps underestimated. Rises in breadth and depth of Spike-specific TCRs came after two AZD1222 doses.

Here immunoSEQ multiplex PCR was the method, and the copy in TCRdb shows in-frame clones only, minus some. This table has 170,000 or so clones, about nine tenths appearing once. As regards this clone: Its target is unknown.

The sequencing here drew on peripheral blood, taken on day 0 of AZD1222 vaccination. The TCR originated in an adult in good health. This chain uses TRBV4-2 with TRBJ1-1; 7 bases are shared with TRBD1. The CDR3, as DNA: TGTGCCAGCAGCCTCCGGAGACAGGGAAACACTGAAGCTTTCTTT. Amino acid sequence: CASSLRRQGNTEAFF.